The 8 T cell receptor beta chains below all came from one sample that was sequenced in a study of CD8 T cells in ankylosing spondylitis. Study-wide findings and caveats: Seemingly distinctive of ankylosing spondylitis blood was a TCR beta motif formed by eight highly homologous variants.

Their specific antigens are unknown. TCRdb used MiXCR to reprocess the 5' RACE reads, holding one entry per CDR3 protein. The sample lists roughly 700,000 distinct CDR3 sequences, 15% to 20% seen once, with about 19% in the top ten. Sequenced input: blood, either unsorted or a sorted T cell fraction (not recorded which). These TCRs come from a male donor with ankylosing spondylitis.

This clonotype was counted once. V is TRBV5-1 and J is TRBJ2-2, with D possibly being TRBD2 (5 bases). CDR3 size: 15 residues. V was cut by 4 bases and J by 14 bases, with 24 bases left in between. Per the germline V gene, CDR1 is SGHRS and CDR2 is YFSETQ. Here the CDR3 DNA reads TGCGCCAGCAGCCCCCAACCGGGAACACCGGGGAGTCTGTTTTTT. Translating gives CASSPQPGTPGSLFF.

The V gene is TRBV7-2, the J gene TRBJ1-1, with D possibly TRBD1 on 6 matching bases. The CDR3 spans 13 residues. CDR1 is SGHTA, CDR2 FQGNSA, per germline. V lost 2 bases, J lost 11 bases, and 15 bases lay in between. The CDR3 sequence is CASSLKAGQRAFF. The CDR3 DNA follows: TGTGCCAGCAGCTTAAAAGCAGGACAGCGGGCTTTCTTT.

This clonotype was picked up a small number of times. The chain is built from TRBV27 and TRBJ1-2; 10 bases match TRBD1. This CDR3 has 14 amino acids. J gave up 4 bases and V 4 bases, and 3 bases lay outside the gene matches. The germline CDR1 and CDR2 sequences are MNHEY and SMNVEV (reference sequence). Written as DNA, the CDR3 is TGTGCCAGCAGTTCGTGGACAGGGGGCTATGGCTACACCTTC. It is translated as CASSSWTGGYGYTF.

This clonotype was picked up a small number of times. The chain couples TRBV10-3 to TRBJ1-2; D is undetermined. V was trimmed by 5 bases and J by 0 bases, leaving 7 bases between them. Germline CDR1 reads ENHRY; CDR2 reads SYGVKD. The CDR3 covers 13 residues. CDR3 region: CAISSEPNYGYTF. The DNA of the CDR3 is TGTGCCATCAGTTCTGAACCTAACTATGGCTACACCTTC.

The rearrangement uses TRBV2 and TRBJ2-5; 9 nucleotides line up with TRBD1. The length of the CDR3 is 12 residues. V was pared by 9 bases and J by 5 bases, with 4 bases of the junction left unmatched. CDR1 is SNHLY and CDR2 is FYNNEI in the germline V gene. CDR3 sequence (DNA): TGTGCCAGAGGACAGGGGCGGGAGACCCAGTACTTC. Its translation is CARGQGRETQYF.

The chain carries TRBV5-1 and TRBJ1-5; weak D call: TRBD1 (6 bases). Germline CDR1 is SGHRS and CDR2 is YFSETQ. The CDR3 length is 16 residues. V shed 3 bases and J shed 3 bases, with 16 bases lying between them. CDR3 protein: CASSSPGQILNQPQHF. Written as DNA, the CDR3 is TGCGCCAGCAGCTCCCCCGGACAGATCCTCAATCAGCCCCAGCATTTT.

The V call is TRBV12-3 or TRBV12-4, the J call TRBJ1-2, with 7 bases matching TRBD1. Losses at the gene ends were 6 bases for V and 4 bases for J; bases not matched to a gene: 5. This CDR3 is built from 13 residues. DNA of the CDR3: TGTGCCAGCAGGATCGGACAGGCCTATGGCTACACCTTC. Encoded protein: CASRIGQAYGYTF.

The chain joins TRBV29-1 to TRBJ2-2; the match to TRBD1 covers 7 bases. Germline V lookup: CDR1 SQVTM, CDR2 ANQGSEA. The CDR3 contains 14 residues. V lost 5 bases and J lost 6; bases outside the gene matches: 9. The CDR3 DNA reads as TGCAGCGTTCCCGAAGACAGGGCTTCCGGGGAGCTGTTTTTT. It codes for CSVPEDRASGELFF.